The following is a T cell receptor (beta chain) sequence with its context. Using immunoSEQ multiplex PCR, the repertoire was profiled, and TCRdb retains in-frame clones only, with some absent. This table has approximately 180,000 clones, approximately 89% appearing once. The data were obtained in a study of cytomegalovirus exposure and HLA in healthy donors. The wider study: A subsequent analysis reported that the approximately 120 validation repertoires were produced on the same platform that had also been used for the 500 to 700 first-cohort repertoires.

The receptor comes from a man younger than 35 in good health and CMV-seropositive. Sequenced sample: PBMCs.

CDR3 nucleotide sequence: TGTGCCAGTAGTATTGGGACAGATAACTATGGCTACACCTTC. This encodes CASSIGTDNYGYTF. The chain joins TRBV19 to TRBJ1-2; 7 nucleotides align to TRBD1. The V and J ends lost 3 bases and 1 base, in that order; junction bases with no gene match: 2. Germline-derived CDR1 and CDR2 are LNHDA and SQIVND (reference sequence). This CDR3 has 14 residues. Combining the CDR3 with reference TRBV19 and TRBJ1-2 gives the whole variable domain DGGITQSPKYLFRKEGQNVTLSCEQNLNHDAMYWYRQDPGQGLRLIYYSQIVNDFQKGDIAEGYSVSREKKESFPLTVTSAQKNPTAFYLCASSIGTDNYGYTFGSGTRLTVV.